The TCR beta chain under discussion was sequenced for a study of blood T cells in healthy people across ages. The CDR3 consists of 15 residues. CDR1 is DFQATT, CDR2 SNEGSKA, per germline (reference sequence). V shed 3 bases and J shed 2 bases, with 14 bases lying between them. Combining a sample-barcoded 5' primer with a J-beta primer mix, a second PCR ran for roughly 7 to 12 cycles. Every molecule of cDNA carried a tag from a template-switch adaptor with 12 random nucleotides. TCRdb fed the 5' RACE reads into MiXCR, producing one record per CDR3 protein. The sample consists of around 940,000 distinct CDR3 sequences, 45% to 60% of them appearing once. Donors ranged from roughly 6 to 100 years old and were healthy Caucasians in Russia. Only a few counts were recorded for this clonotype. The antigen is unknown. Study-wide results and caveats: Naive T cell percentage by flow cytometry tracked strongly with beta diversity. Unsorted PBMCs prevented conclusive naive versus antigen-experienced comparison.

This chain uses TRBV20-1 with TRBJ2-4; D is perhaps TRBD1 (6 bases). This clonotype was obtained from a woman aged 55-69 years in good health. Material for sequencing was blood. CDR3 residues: CSASLPGATKNIQYF. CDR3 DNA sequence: TGCAGTGCTAGTCTCCCAGGGGCCACCAAAAACATTCAGTACTTC.